A single sample gave rise to the 28 T cell receptor beta chains below, sequenced in a study of CD8+ T cells in alopecia areata. Extraction and reverse transcription of RNA yielded cDNA as the sequencing template. Method: immunoSEQ multiplex PCR; TCRdb's copy keeps in-frame clones and lacks some. Of under 250,000 clones detected, 57% appear once; the ten largest clones hold 0.45%. The sequencing here drew on CD4+ T cells sorted from blood, taken at week 0. These receptors were obtained from a human donor with alopecia areata.

This chain links TRBV7-8 with TRBJ1-1; D is unresolved. Per germline, CDR1 SGHVS and CDR2 FQNEAQ. The germline V and J ends were trimmed by 5 bases and 2 bases, with 18 bases remaining between them. This CDR3 comprises 16 residues. The CDR3 sequence: CASSPQSAVVNTEAFF. The CDR3 DNA sequence: TGTGCCAGCAGCCCCCAATCGGCGGTCGTAAACACTGAAGCTTTCTTT.

The rearrangement joins TRBV9 to TRBJ2-7, with TRBD1 identical over 7 bases. V shed 0 bases, J shed 6 bases, and the junction held 6 bases outside the gene matches. CDR3 length: 14 residues. Germline V gives CDR1 SGDLS, CDR2 YYNGEE. The CDR3: CASSVDNRGSEQYF. CDR3 bases: TGTGCCAGCAGCGTAGATAACAGGGGTAGCGAGCAGTACTTC.

The chain links TRBV6-1 to TRBJ2-4; no clear D. Germline V lookup: CDR1 MNHNS, CDR2 SASEGT. CDR3 size: 12 residues. Trimming took off 6 bases at V and 1 base at J, with 4 bases between the two ends. Here the CDR3 DNA reads TGTGCCAGCAGGGCGGCCAAAAACATTCAGTACTTC. The encoded protein is CASRAAKNIQYF.

The gene calls are TRBV7-8 and TRBJ2-7; TRBD1 agrees at 9 bases. This CDR3 comprises 15 residues. The junction had 10 bases not matched to a gene; V was cut back by 5 bases and J by 5 bases. CDR1 and CDR2 from the germline V gene are SGHVS and FQNEAQ. The CDR3 nucleotides read TGTGCCAGCAGCCCCGAGGGACAGGGTCCCGACGAGCAGTACTTC. Residues: CASSPEGQGPDEQYF. The full variable domain, its missing parts supplied by reference TRBV7-8 and TRBJ2-7, is GAGVSQSPRYKVAKRGQDVALRCDPISGHVSLFWYQQALGQGPEFLTYFQNEAQLDKSGLPSDRFFAERPEGSVSTLKIQRTQQEDSAVYLCASSPEGQGPDEQYFGPGTRLTVT.

The J gene is TRBJ1-2, the V gene TRBV29-1; D may be TRBD1 (5 bases). The CDR3 is made up of 12 amino acids. Per germline, CDR1 SQVTM and CDR2 ANQGSEA. Trimming pared 6 bases from V and 4 bases from J, leaving 12 bases between. DNA for the CDR3: TGCAGCGTCCCCAACGGGGGCTATGGCTACACCTTC. Its protein product is CSVPNGGYGYTF. Supplemented by reference TRBV29-1 and TRBJ1-2, the full variable domain reads SAVISQKPSRDICQRGTSLTIQCQVDSQVTMMFWYRQQPGQSLTLIATANQGSEATYESGFVIDKFPISRPNLTFSTLTVSNMSPEDSSIYLCSVPNGGYGYTFGSGTRLTVV.

CDR3 bases: TGTGCCAGCAGTATCCAGGGTGGTTCGCAGTACTTC. Protein: CASSIQGGSQYF. The rearrangement joins TRBV2 to TRBJ2-7, with TRBD1 as a possible D gene (5 bases). Germline V gene lookup returns CDR1 SNHLY and CDR2 FYNNEI. This CDR3 has 12 amino acids. Trimming cost V 5 bases and J 9 bases, with 14 bases left between them.

The rearrangement links TRBV9 to TRBJ2-2, with 9 nucleotides matching TRBD1. The CDR3 has 16 amino acids. After removal of 3 bases from V and 0 bases from J, the junction contained 3 bases not matched to a gene. Germline V gene sequence: CDR1 SGDLS, CDR2 YYNGEE. The CDR3 DNA is TGTGCCAGCAGCGCCGGACAGGGGTCGAACACCGGGGAGCTGTTTTTT. Protein: CASSAGQGSNTGELFF. The full variable domain, completed using reference TRBV9 and TRBJ2-2, is DSGVTQTPKHLITATGQRVTLRCSPRSGDLSVYWYQQSLDQGLQFLIQYYNGEERAKGNILERFSAQQFPDLHSELNLSSLELGDSALYFCASSAGQGSNTGELFFGEGSRLTVL.

About this clone itself: Distinct nucleotide sequences in the sample also encode this CDR3. CDR3 in DNA: TGCAGCGTTGGCGGGAGAGGAACCTACGAGCAGTACTTC. Amino acids: CSVGGRGTYEQYF. The gene calls are TRBV29-1 and TRBJ2-7, with 7 bases matching TRBD2. V was pared by 4 bases and J by 2 bases, with 5 bases of the junction left unmatched. Germline loops: CDR1 SQVTM, CDR2 ANQGSEA. The length of the CDR3 is 13 residues.

The table lists this clone with a few counts. V and J are TRBV6-1 and TRBJ1-5; D may be TRBD1 (6 bases). The ends were cut back, 7 bases at V and 1 base at J, with 11 bases in the middle. This CDR3 has 14 amino acids. CDR1 and CDR2 (germline): MNHNS, SASEGT. Written as DNA, the CDR3 is TGTGCCAGCATCTCACAGGGCAGCAATCAGCCCCAGCATTTT. It is translated as CASISQGSNQPQHF.

The chain has TRBV23-1 and TRBJ2-2; 9 bases match TRBD2. Being an ORF, TRBV23-1 has a function that is uncertain. The CDR3 spans 18 residues. V shed 4 bases, J shed 5 bases, and the junction held 14 bases outside the gene matches. CDR3 sequence (DNA): TGCGCCAGCAGTCGCCGGACTAGCGCCTACTTTGAAACCGGGGAGCTGTTTTTT. Translating it yields CASSRRTSAYFETGELFF.

This clone occurred a few times. The V and J genes are TRBV30 and TRBJ2-6; D is undetermined. The CDR3 totals 13 residues. V shed 0 bases and J shed 5 bases, with 5 bases lying between them. Looked up from germline, CDR1 is GTSNPN and CDR2 is SVGIG (reference sequence). The CDR3 sequence: CAWSVLRANVLTF. CDR3 bases: TGTGCCTGGAGTGTACTGAGGGCCAACGTCCTGACTTTC.

This clone was observed once. The chain recombines TRBV30 with TRBJ1-6; D remains ambiguous. The CDR3 runs 13 residues. CDR1 and CDR2 from the germline V gene are GTSNPN and SVGIG (reference sequence). Trimming removed 7 bases from V and 9 bases from J, with 16 bases in between. CDR3 residues: CASVDVGGSPLHF. The DNA for the CDR3 is TGTGCCTCGGTGGACGTAGGAGGTTCACCCCTCCACTTT.

The CDR3 loop reads CSASDRNEQFF. Written as DNA, the CDR3 is TGCAGTGCTAGCGACCGCAATGAGCAGTTCTTC. V and J are TRBV20-1 and TRBJ2-1; D ambiguous. There are 11 residues in the CDR3. Germline-derived CDR1 and CDR2 are DFQATT and SNEGSKA (reference sequence). V was pared by 3 bases and J by 6 bases, with 6 bases between.

This clone has only a few counts. The rearrangement joins TRBV5-1 to TRBJ1-5, with D perhaps matching TRBD1 (6 bases). The V gene's germline CDR1 is SGHRS and CDR2 YFSETQ. The CDR3 is 12 residues long. V lost 7 bases, J lost 5 bases, and 10 bases lay in between. CDR3 residues: CASWGGDQPQHF. The CDR3, as DNA: TGCGCCAGCTGGGGGGGCGATCAGCCCCAGCATTTT.

This clone was seen a handful of times. J is TRBJ1-2 and V is TRBV7-9; no reliable D call. V was shortened by 5 bases and J by 6 bases, with 7 bases between the two germline ends. There are 11 residues in the CDR3. CDR1 is SEHNR, CDR2 FQNEAQ, per germline (reference sequence). CDR3 coding DNA: TGTGCCAGCAGCACTACAGATGGCTACACCTTC. As protein: CASSTTDGYTF.

This chain connects TRBV19 to TRBJ1-5; weak D call: TRBD1 (5 bases). Looked up from germline, CDR1 is LNHDA and CDR2 is SQIVND (reference sequence). This CDR3 is 13 amino acids long. The germline V and J ends were trimmed by 3 bases and 6 bases, with 9 bases remaining between them. The CDR3: CASSIMGVQPQHF. In DNA form, the CDR3 reads TGTGCCAGTAGTATCATGGGGGTTCAGCCCCAGCATTTT.

The rearrangement joins TRBV5-4 to TRBJ1-2; a weak D match, TRBD1 (5 bases). V was trimmed by 4 bases and J by 4 bases, leaving 17 bases between them. Per the germline V gene, CDR1 is SGHNT and CDR2 is YYREEE (reference sequence). The CDR3 loop spans 15 amino acids. CDR3 amino acids: CASSHFDSGGYGYTF. CDR3 nucleotide sequence: TGTGCCAGCAGCCATTTCGACTCCGGGGGCTATGGCTACACCTTC.

The chain recombines TRBV4-2 with TRBJ1-2; 11 bases are shared with TRBD1. Germline CDR1 LGHNA, CDR2 YNFKEQ. CDR3 length: 14 residues. V shed 4 bases and J 8 bases; nucleotides not matched to a gene: 6. CDR3 sequence: CASSPLDRGPGYTF. CDR3 DNA sequence: TGTGCCAGCAGCCCCCTGGACAGGGGGCCAGGCTACACCTTC.

The CDR3 loop reads CASSPTGYEQYF. The CDR3 region has the DNA TGTGCCAGCAGCCCCACAGGGTACGAGCAGTACTTC. The chain combines TRBV7-9 with TRBJ2-7, with D possibly being TRBD1 (6 bases). The CDR3 extends over 12 amino acids. Germline V gives CDR1 SEHNR, CDR2 FQNEAQ (reference sequence). V gave up 5 bases and J gave up 4 bases, with 9 bases separating them.

This clone was seen a single time. This chain connects TRBV20-1 to TRBJ1-1; tentative D call: TRBD1 (6 bases). The CDR3 consists of 11 residues. Trimming took 6 bases from V and 8 from J, leaving 13 bases between them. CDR1 is DFQATT, CDR2 SNEGSKA, per germline (reference sequence). The CDR3 coding sequence is TGCAGTGCCCTTAACGGGGGCGAAGCTTTCTTT. This sequence encodes CSALNGGEAFF.

This sequence joins TRBV30 and TRBJ2-3; TRBD2 agrees at 14 bases. CDR3 size: 16 residues. Trimming cost V 3 bases and J 6 bases; bases outside gene matches: 8. Germline CDR1 is GTSNPN and CDR2 is SVGIG (reference sequence). The DNA for the CDR3 is TGTGCCTGGAGGCAAGGGACTAGCGGGAGAGGTGATACGCAGTATTTT. Amino acid sequence: CAWRQGTSGRGDTQYF.

This clone has more than one count but fewer than ten. The rearrangement uses TRBV5-4 and TRBJ2-7, with 9 bases fitting TRBD1. J lost 0 bases, V lost 2 bases, and 6 bases had no gene match. The length of the CDR3 is 16 residues. Germline V gene data show CDR1 as SGHNT and CDR2 as YYREEE (reference sequence). Written as DNA, the CDR3 is TGTGCCAGCAGCTTCCCCGGACAGGGGCGCTCCTACGAGCAGTACTTC. Translating gives CASSFPGQGRSYEQYF.

The chain couples TRBV6-1 to TRBJ2-7, with D perhaps assigned TRBD1 or TRBD2 (5 bases each). The V end was cut by 2 bases, the J end by 6 bases, with 11 bases between. In germline, CDR1 is MNHNS, CDR2 SASEGT. The CDR3 covers 13 residues. This CDR3 reads CASSERGEGEQYF. CDR3 nucleotide sequence: TGTGCCAGCAGTGAAAGAGGGGAAGGCGAGCAGTACTTC.

This clone was counted only a few times. This chain links TRBV18 with TRBJ2-7; D is unclear. Trimming took off 3 bases at V and 3 bases at J, with 15 bases between the two ends. The germline V gene encodes CDR1 KGHSH and CDR2 LQKENI. This CDR3 is built from 15 residues. CDR3 loop: CASSPLHSSDYEQYF. CDR3 in DNA: TGTGCCAGCTCACCCCTCCACAGTTCCGACTACGAGCAGTACTTC.

The CDR3 sequence is CASRMTGDYGYTF. CDR3 nucleotides: TGTGCCAGCAGGATGACAGGGGACTATGGCTACACCTTC. The chain is built from TRBV2 and TRBJ1-2; 8 nucleotides agree with TRBD1. With V trimmed by 6 bases and J by 3 bases, 3 bases remained unmatched. The CDR3 sequence is 13 residues long. In germline, CDR1 is SNHLY, CDR2 FYNNEI. Supplemented by reference TRBV2 and TRBJ1-2, the full variable domain reads EPEVTQTPSHQVTQMGQEVILRCVPISNHLYFYWYRQILGQKVEFLVSFYNNEISEKSEIFDDQFSVERPDGSNFTLKIRSTKLEDSAMYFCASRMTGDYGYTFGSGTRLTVV.

The rearrangement uses TRBV6-1 and TRBJ2-7; 7 bases match TRBD1. The CDR3 is 15 residues long. Germline loops: CDR1 MNHNS, CDR2 SASEGT. V lost 4 bases to trimming and J lost 7 bases; unmatched junction nucleotides: 13. CDR3 bases: TGTGCCAGCAGTGGTGGAAAGGGGGCAAAGTCGGAGCAGTACTTC. This sequence encodes CASSGGKGAKSEQYF.

This CDR3 is CASSQVQGRGTEAFF. For the CDR3, the DNA is TGCGCCAGCAGCCAAGTCCAGGGAAGGGGCACTGAAGCTTTCTTT. V usage is TRBV4-1 and J usage is TRBJ1-1; D possibly corresponds to TRBD1 (5 bases). CDR1 is MGHRA, CDR2 YSYEKL, per germline. This CDR3 has 15 residues. V was cut by 1 base and J by 4 bases, with 13 bases left in between.

This chain joins TRBV6-5 and TRBJ2-1; tentative D call: TRBD1 (6 bases). The V end lost 0 bases, the J end lost 2 bases, and 8 bases lay between the germline ends. CDR3 length equals 15 residues. CDR1 and CDR2 from the germline V gene are MNHEY and SVGAGI. The CDR3 region is CASSYSGQPYNEQFF. The CDR3 DNA reads TGTGCCAGCAGTTACTCGGGACAACCCTACAATGAGCAGTTCTTC.